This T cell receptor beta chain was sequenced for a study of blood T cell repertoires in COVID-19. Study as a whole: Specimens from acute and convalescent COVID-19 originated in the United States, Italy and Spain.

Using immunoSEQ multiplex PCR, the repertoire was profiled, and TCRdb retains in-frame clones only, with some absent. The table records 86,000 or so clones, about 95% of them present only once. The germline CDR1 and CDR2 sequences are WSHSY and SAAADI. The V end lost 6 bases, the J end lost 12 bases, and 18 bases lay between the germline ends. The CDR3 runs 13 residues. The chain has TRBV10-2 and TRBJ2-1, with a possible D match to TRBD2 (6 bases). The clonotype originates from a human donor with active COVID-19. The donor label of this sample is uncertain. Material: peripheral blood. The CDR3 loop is CASREGGSTGQFF. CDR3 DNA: TGCGCCAGCAGGGAGGGCGGAAGCACGGGGCAGTTCTTC.